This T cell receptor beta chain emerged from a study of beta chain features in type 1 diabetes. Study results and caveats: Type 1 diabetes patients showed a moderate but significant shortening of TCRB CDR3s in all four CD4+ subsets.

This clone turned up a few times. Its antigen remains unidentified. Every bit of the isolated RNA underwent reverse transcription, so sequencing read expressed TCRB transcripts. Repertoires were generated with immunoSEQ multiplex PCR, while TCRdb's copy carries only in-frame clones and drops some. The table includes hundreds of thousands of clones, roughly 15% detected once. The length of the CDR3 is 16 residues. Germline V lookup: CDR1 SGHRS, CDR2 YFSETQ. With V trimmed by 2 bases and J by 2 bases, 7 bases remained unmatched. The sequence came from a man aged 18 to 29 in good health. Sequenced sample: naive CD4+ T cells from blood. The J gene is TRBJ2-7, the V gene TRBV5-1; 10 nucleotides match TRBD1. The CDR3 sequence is CASSLGPGQGPYEQYF. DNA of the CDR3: TGCGCCAGCAGCTTAGGGCCGGGACAGGGGCCCTACGAGCAGTACTTC.